The entry that follows covers one T cell receptor beta chain sequence. The clone's antigen remains unknown. Per-base quality was not reported, and no clone a single base away is much larger than it. This sample is part of a study of early T cells in non-severe SARS-CoV-2 infection (dated by TCRdb to the early 2020s). General notes on the study: Bulk RNA from unsorted whole blood was used for TCR sequencing, so alpha and beta chains could not be paired. Summary of the overall study and its limitations: VDJdb matching was skewed toward anti-spike CD8 responses and likely underestimated virus-specific expansions, missing private and CD4 specificities.

This was a case-control study nested in a cohort of healthcare workers in London, UK, who had nasopharyngeal swab PCR tests and blood samples taken every week. Healthcare workers were enrolled in the week of the UK lockdown, from 23 to 31 March 2020, and were followed every week for up to roughly 16 weeks. CDR1 LGHNA and CDR2 YNFKEQ are derived from the germline V gene. The CDR3 numbers 13 residues from cysteine through phenylalanine. Only the CDR3 portion is preserved as DNA: 39 bases, with reading frame beginning at the first base. Cut back by 4 bases and 8 bases, the V and J ends lie 12 bases apart. Library preparation used 5' RACE. The listed sequencing device is NextSeq 500. In the TCR library protocol, unique molecular identifiers were attached to individual cDNA molecules to correct for PCR bias and sequencing error. Sequencing covered both TCR alpha and beta chains, and within each sample the abundances of alpha and beta sequences were tightly co-correlated. As for how the authors treated the data: V gene, J gene and CDR3 annotation of TCR sequences was performed with Decombinator V4. TCRs were defined as expanded if a significant change between any two time points was detected under a Poisson model with p below 0.0001. TCR abundances were normalised to the total number of TCRs sequenced per sample and expressed as counts per million. TRAV1-2 paired with TRAJ12, TRAJ20 or TRAJ33 defined MAIT TCRs, while TRAV10 paired with TRAJ18 defined iNKT TCRs. VDJdb, accessed 1 November 2021, was searched for CMV, EBV and SARS-CoV-2 annotated TCRs, excluding TCRs annotated for multiple antigens. Using fastp trimming at Q25 and MiXCR clonotype assembly, TCRdb reanalyzed the public sequencing data and kept in-frame beta chains. For every CDR3 protein sequence, its rows merge into one entry that carries the most common genes and DNA. TCRdb, not the authors, supplied the V and J calls. This sample lists some 91,000 distinct CDR3 sequences; 11% were detected once. The ten largest account for roughly 4.8% of the sample.

The input for sequencing was whole blood, taken at baseline. In this chain, TRBV4-2 is recombined with TRBJ2-1; the D gene remains uncertain. The origin of this receptor is an adult who was a healthcare worker with PCR-confirmed SARS-CoV-2 infection or an uninfected control (not recorded which). In nucleotide form, the sequence is TGTGCCAGCAGCCCCTCCGACTGGGATGAGCAGTTCTTC. Translated, this is CASSPSDWDEQFF.